This TCR beta chain was recovered during a study of blood T cell repertoires in COVID-19. Study background: Acute-phase and convalescent COVID-19 samples originated in the United States, Italy and Spain.

V dropped 2 bases and J dropped 0 bases, with 14 bases sitting between them. CDR3 size: 16 residues. Germline V CDR1 and CDR2: MGHRA, YSYEKL. Clinical histories supplied by participants themselves formed the basis of cohort assignment. Source study methods: Estimated nucleated cell counts came from reference gene primer amplification. Sequenced by immunoSEQ multiplex PCR; TCRdb stores in-frame clones only, minus some. The DNA was the basis for D and trimming; V, J and clone size are from that table. Among hundreds of thousands of clones listed, roughly 90% were seen once. The J gene is TRBJ2-7, the V gene TRBV4-1; a weak D match, TRBD1 (6 bases). The clonotype comes from a woman aged 40 to 50 with acute COVID-19. Material: PBMCs or T cells enriched from blood (not recorded which). CDR3 nucleotides: TGCGCCAGCAGCCAATATCCCAGGGGCTCCTCCTACGAGCAGTACTTC. It yields the protein CASSQYPRGSSYEQYF.